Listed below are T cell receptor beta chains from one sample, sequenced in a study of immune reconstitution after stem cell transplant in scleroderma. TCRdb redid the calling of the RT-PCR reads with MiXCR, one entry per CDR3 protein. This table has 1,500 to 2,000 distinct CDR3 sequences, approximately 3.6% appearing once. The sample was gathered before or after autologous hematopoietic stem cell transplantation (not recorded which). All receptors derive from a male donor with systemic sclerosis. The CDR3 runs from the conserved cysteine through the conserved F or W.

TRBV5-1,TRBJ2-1,CASSDSGNEQFF
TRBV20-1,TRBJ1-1,CSARKQGGGTEAFF
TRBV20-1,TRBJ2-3,CSATSGGAVDTQYF
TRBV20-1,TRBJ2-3,CSAGEEGLDTDTQYF
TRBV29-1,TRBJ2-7,CSVVNGGSYEQYF
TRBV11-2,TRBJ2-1,CASSLGLAGVSSYNEQFF
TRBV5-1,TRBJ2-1,CASKTSGGALYNEQFF
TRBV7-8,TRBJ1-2,CASSFSVVYGYTF
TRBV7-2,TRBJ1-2,CASSLGAGAITNYGYTF
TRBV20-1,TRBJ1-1,CSAGGGNTEAFF
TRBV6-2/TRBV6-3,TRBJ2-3,CASRIAGGTADTQYF
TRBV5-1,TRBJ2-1,CASSLSGTGEYNEQFF
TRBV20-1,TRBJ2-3,CSASPGGAQATQYF
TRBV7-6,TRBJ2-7,CASSLGDRAREQYF
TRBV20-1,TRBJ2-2,CSARGTGYTGELFF
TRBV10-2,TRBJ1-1,CASGRQGDVMNTEAFF
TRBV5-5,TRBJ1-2,CASSLFGEKDGYTF
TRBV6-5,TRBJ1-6,CASRSTNGSPLHF
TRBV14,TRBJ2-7,CASSLLGTSWEQYF
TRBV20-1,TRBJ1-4,CSAREATGLNEKLFF
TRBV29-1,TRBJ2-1,CSVEVQAGGPDEQFF
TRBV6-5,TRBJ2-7,CASSYSRQGTHEQYF